Presented here are 29 T cell receptor beta chains from one specimen sequenced in a study of T cells after yellow fever vaccination. TCRdb re-called the 5' RACE reads with MiXCR, one entry per CDR3 protein. The sample shows 500,000 to 550,000 distinct CDR3 sequences, about a fifth of them seen only once. This specimen consisted of PBMCs, obtained about 20 days after the first yellow fever vaccination. The origin of the receptors is a young man who received the YFV17D yellow fever vaccine.

V is TRBV7-9 and J is TRBJ2-2, with TRBD1 matching 10 bases. CDR3 length equals 17 residues. Germline trimming cut 7 bases from V and 3 bases from J; bases unmatched to any gene: 11. The germline CDR1 and CDR2 sequences are SEHNR and FQNEAQ (reference sequence). CDR3 sequence: CASNNEGQGDYTGELFF. CDR3 bases: TGTGCCAGCAACAACGAAGGACAGGGGGATTACACCGGGGAGCTGTTTTTT.

In this sample, this clonotype turned up a few times. The V and J genes are TRBV4-3 and TRBJ2-7; D is uncertain. The V end was cut by 4 bases, the J end by 0 bases, with 16 bases between. The CDR3 consists of 16 residues. Per the germline V gene, CDR1 is LGHNA and CDR2 is YSLEER. This CDR3 reads CASSLYRVSSSYEQYF. The CDR3 nucleotides are TGCGCCAGCAGCCTTTACCGGGTTTCCAGCTCCTACGAGCAGTACTTC.

The V gene is TRBV6-5, the J gene TRBJ1-3; perhaps TRBD1 as D (5 bases). Germline CDR1 MNHEY, CDR2 SVGAGI. This CDR3 contains 17 residues. V was clipped by 0 bases and J by 0 bases, with 12 bases between them. DNA for the CDR3: TGTGCCAGCAGTTACTCGTTGGGGGGAAGCTCTGGAAACACCATATATTTT. It specifies CASSYSLGGSSGNTIYF.

In its sample, this clonotype was seen a few times. This sequence joins TRBV29-1 and TRBJ2-7, with D uncertain. Trimming left V 7 bases short and J 5 bases short, with 12 bases between. The length of the CDR3 is 11 residues. In germline, CDR1 is SQVTM, CDR2 ANQGSEA. The CDR3 DNA sequence: TGCAGCGGAAAGGGATTAGACGAGCAGTACTTC. It is translated as CSGKGLDEQYF.

There are many counts of this clonotype. The chain is built from TRBV4-1 and TRBJ1-5; no definite D call. Germline lookup yields CDR1 MGHRA and CDR2 YSYEKL. The CDR3 sequence is 13 residues long. V shed 4 bases and J shed 7 bases, with 11 bases lying between them. The CDR3 sequence: CASSRALGQPQHF. The DNA for the CDR3 is TGCGCCAGCAGCCGTGCACTGGGACAGCCCCAGCATTTT.

This clonotype was counted only a few times. The chain uses TRBV4-1 and TRBJ2-1, with TRBD1 matching over 8 bases. V shed 0 bases and J 1 base; nucleotides not matched to a gene: 8. The germline V gene encodes CDR1 MGHRA and CDR2 YSYEKL. The CDR3 runs to 18 residues. The CDR3 loop is CASSQEPLGQGSYNEQFF. The CDR3 DNA reads TGCGCCAGCAGCCAAGAACCCCTTGGACAGGGATCCTACAATGAGCAGTTCTTC.

This chain uses TRBV4-1 with TRBJ1-5, with D uncertain. Germline lookup yields CDR1 MGHRA and CDR2 YSYEKL. V gave up 0 bases and J gave up 4 bases, with 7 bases separating them. This CDR3 comprises 14 residues. This CDR3 reads CASSQEHANQPQHF. The CDR3 nucleotides are TGCGCCAGCAGCCAAGAACACGCTAATCAGCCCCAGCATTTT.

The chain uses TRBV6-2 or TRBV6-3 and TRBJ2-7; TRBD2 aligns across 11 bases. CDR3 size: 15 residues. CDR1 is MNHEY, CDR2 SVGEGT, per germline. With 4 bases clipped from V and 0 bases from J, the junction kept 2 bases outside the gene matches. DNA for the CDR3: TGTGCCAGCAGTTCCGGGACTAGCGGCTCCTACGAGCAGTACGTC. Translating it yields CASSSGTSGSYEQYV.

This rearrangement joins TRBV20-1 to TRBJ1-1; 7 positions agree with TRBD1. The germline gives CDR1 DFQATT, CDR2 SNEGSKA (reference sequence). Trimming removed 0 bases from V and 1 base from J; junction bases left unmatched: 5. The CDR3 is made up of 15 amino acids. DNA for the CDR3: TGCAGTGCTAGAGATTACCGACAGGGGAACACTGAAGCTTTCTTT. This gives the protein CSARDYRQGNTEAFF.

The V and J genes are TRBV7-9 and TRBJ2-3; D gene unclear. This CDR3 region has 13 residues. Trimming removed 5 bases at V and 5 bases at J, with 11 bases between. Germline assignment: CDR1 SEHNR and CDR2 FQNEAQ (reference sequence). CDR3 nucleotide sequence: TGTGCCAGCAGCCCTTATTCAGGAGATACGCAGTATTTT. It codes for CASSPYSGDTQYF. Full variable domain (rest looked up from reference TRBV7-9 and TRBJ2-3): DTGVSQNPRHKITKRGQNVTFRCDPISEHNRLYWYRQTLGQGPEFLTYFQNEAQLEKSRLLSDRFSAERPKGSFSTLEIQRTEQGDSAMYLCASSPYSGDTQYFGPGTRLTVL.

J is TRBJ2-5 and V is TRBV7-2; possible D gene TRBD2, 5 bases. The CDR3 consists of 13 residues. CDR1 is SGHTA, CDR2 FQGNSA, per germline. V dropped 7 bases and J dropped 1 base, with 10 bases sitting between them. Written as DNA, the CDR3 is TGTGCCAGCACCACGCGGGCCCAAGAGACCCAGTACTTC. It encodes CASTTRAQETQYF.

The chain has TRBV7-2 and TRBJ2-5; tentatively, D is TRBD2 (5 bases). Trimming removed 8 bases from V and 5 bases from J, with 15 bases in between. There are 13 residues in the CDR3. The germline CDR1 and CDR2 sequences are SGHTA and FQGNSA. This CDR3 is CASGSAGVETQYF. CDR3 bases: TGTGCCAGCGGCTCCGCCGGGGTCGAGACCCAGTACTTC.

CDR3 coding DNA: TGCGCCAGCAGCTGGCTAGCCCCCACAGATACGCAGTATTTT. Residues: CASSWLAPTDTQYF. This chain links TRBV5-1 with TRBJ2-3; the D gene is possibly TRBD2 (5 bases). The CDR3 is made up of 14 amino acids. Germline V gene sequence: CDR1 SGHRS, CDR2 YFSETQ. Trimming took 3 bases from V and 2 from J, leaving 10 bases between them.

The gene calls are TRBV5-5 and TRBJ1-1; D not resolved. The V gene's germline CDR1 is SGHKS and CDR2 YYEKEE (reference sequence). The germline V and J ends were trimmed by 5 bases and 4 bases, with 18 bases remaining between them. The CDR3 contains 15 residues. The CDR3 DNA reads as TGTGCCAGCAGAACTCACGGTACCAGCCCCACTGAAGCTTTCTTT. Translated, it gives CASRTHGTSPTEAFF.

This clonotype was observed a handful of times. The chain combines TRBV20-1 with TRBJ1-4, with 8 bases aligning to TRBD1. Trimming removed 6 bases from V and 10 bases from J; junction bases left unmatched: 10. The V gene's germline CDR1 is DFQATT and CDR2 SNEGSKA (reference sequence). The CDR3 covers 13 residues. The CDR3 loop is CSARTGKGVKLFF. The CDR3 coding sequence is TGCAGTGCCAGGACAGGGAAAGGAGTAAAACTGTTTTTT.

The chain is built from TRBV27 and TRBJ1-6; D call uncertain. Per germline, CDR1 MNHEY and CDR2 SMNVEV (reference sequence). The CDR3 extends over 15 amino acids. The germline V and J ends were trimmed by 5 bases and 6 bases, with 14 bases remaining between them. The CDR3 reads CASSVKTMLNSPLHF. In nucleotides, the CDR3 is TGTGCCAGCAGTGTGAAGACGATGCTTAATTCACCCCTCCACTTT.

In its sample, this clonotype was seen many times. The chain is built from TRBV18 and TRBJ2-6; D uncertain. CDR3 length equals 16 residues. Germline V lookup: CDR1 KGHSH, CDR2 LQKENI. Trimming pared 0 bases from V and 0 bases from J, leaving 6 bases between. The CDR3 sequence: CASSPPRSSGANVLTF. In DNA, the CDR3 is TGTGCCAGCTCACCACCGAGGAGCTCTGGGGCCAACGTCCTGACTTTC.

The table lists this clonotype with a few counts. The chain uses TRBV12-3 or TRBV12-4 and TRBJ1-6; TRBD1 is a possible D gene (5 bases). V was cut by 3 bases and J by 13 bases, with 10 bases left in between. CDR3 length equals 12 residues. As DNA, the CDR3 is TGTGCCAGCAGTTTTAAGGAGGGGCCCCTCCACTTT. Its translation is CASSFKEGPLHF.

The chain employs TRBV11-2 and TRBJ2-1; D call uncertain. The CDR3 is 17 amino acids. The V and J ends lost 0 bases and 2 bases respectively, with 14 bases between them. Germline V gene sequence: CDR1 SGHAT, CDR2 FQNNGV. CDR3 sequence reads: CASSLDPSRPPYNEQFF. CDR3 coding DNA: TGTGCCAGCAGCTTAGATCCTTCCCGACCCCCCTACAATGAGCAGTTCTTC.

V and J are TRBV6-5 and TRBJ2-3, with 9 bases matching TRBD2. With 5 bases clipped from V and 8 bases from J, the junction kept 14 bases outside the gene matches. CDR1 and CDR2 (germline): MNHEY, SVGAGI. This CDR3 has 16 amino acids. CDR3 amino acids: CASSPDFAGGRSTQYF. The CDR3 DNA follows: TGTGCCAGCAGTCCTGACTTTGCGGGGGGGCGGAGTACGCAGTATTTT.

Only a few counts were recorded for this clonotype. The rearrangement uses TRBV24-1 and TRBJ2-6; D remains unclear. The germline V and J ends were trimmed by 6 bases and 4 bases, with 9 bases remaining between them. Germline V CDR1 and CDR2: KGHDR, SFDVKD. This CDR3 has 14 residues. The CDR3 nucleotides read TGTGCCACCAGTAATAGAGCCGGGGCCAACGTCCTGACTTTC. It specifies CATSNRAGANVLTF.

The CDR3 DNA sequence: TGTGCCAGCAGTTTAGGGTCGCTAAGGGATACGCAGTATTTT. Translating gives CASSLGSLRDTQYF. This chain connects TRBV28 to TRBJ2-3; no clear D. Per germline, CDR1 MDHEN and CDR2 SYDVKM. This CDR3 is built from 14 residues. Trimming pared 2 bases from V and 6 bases from J, leaving 12 bases between.

This clonotype was counted only a few times. The gene calls are TRBV5-1 and TRBJ2-7; 10 bases are a match to TRBD2. Germline V gives CDR1 SGHRS, CDR2 YFSETQ. The CDR3 is made up of 14 amino acids. The trim removed 4 bases at V and 2 bases at J, leaving 3 bases unmatched. CDR3 in amino acids: CASSDTSGAYEQYV. Here the CDR3 DNA reads TGCGCCAGCAGCGACACTAGCGGGGCCTACGAGCAGTACGTC.

The chain employs TRBV12-3 or TRBV12-4 and TRBJ2-2; no firm D call. The CDR3 runs to 15 residues. Trimming removed 3 bases from V and 4 bases from J, with 12 bases in between. CDR3 in amino acids: CASSFFRPPTGELFF. In DNA form, the CDR3 reads TGTGCCAGCAGTTTCTTCCGGCCACCCACCGGGGAGCTGTTTTTT.

In this sample, this clonotype turned up a few times. This chain links TRBV12-3 or TRBV12-4 with TRBJ2-2; 7 bases are a match to TRBD2. V shed 3 bases and J 3 bases; nucleotides not matched to a gene: 1. The CDR3 covers 14 residues. CDR3 protein: CASSFLADTGELFF. The CDR3 nucleotides are TGTGCCAGCAGTTTTCTAGCGGACACCGGGGAGCTGTTTTTT.

Only a few counts were recorded for this clonotype. The J gene is TRBJ1-1, the V gene TRBV5-5, with 9 bases identical to TRBD1. With V trimmed by 4 bases and J by 4 bases, 8 bases remained unmatched. The germline CDR1 and CDR2 sequences are SGHKS and YYEKEE (reference sequence). There are 15 residues in the CDR3. As DNA, the CDR3 is TGTGCCAGCAGCCCACCGGGGACAGGGCTCACTGAAGCTTTCTTT. Amino acid sequence: CASSPPGTGLTEAFF.

The gene calls are TRBV5-1 and TRBJ2-5, with 8 bases that match TRBD1. Germline CDR1 is SGHRS and CDR2 is YFSETQ. This CDR3 is 15 amino acids long. After removal of 4 bases from V and 5 bases from J, the junction contained 10 bases not matched to a gene. CDR3 region: CASSPSTGVGETQYF. In DNA form, the CDR3 reads TGCGCCAGCAGCCCTTCGACAGGGGTAGGGGAGACCCAGTACTTC.

There are a few counts of this clonotype. The chain carries TRBV29-1 and TRBJ2-7; 8 bases agree with TRBD1. Losses at the gene ends were 3 bases for V and 2 bases for J; bases not matched to a gene: 3. The CDR3 totals 13 residues. Germline V gives CDR1 SQVTM, CDR2 ANQGSEA. Written as DNA, the CDR3 is TGCAGCGTTGAGGGACAGGCCACCTACGAGCAGTACTTC. The encoded protein is CSVEGQATYEQYF.

The chain couples TRBV5-5 to TRBJ2-7; maybe TRBD1 (6 bases). The CDR3 runs 15 residues. Trimming removed 2 bases from V and 4 bases from J, with 16 bases in between. Germline V gene data show CDR1 as SGHKS and CDR2 as YYEKEE (reference sequence). The DNA for the CDR3 is TGTGCCAGCAGCTTCGCCCAGGGGATGCTGTACGAGCAGTACTTC. Its translation is CASSFAQGMLYEQYF.